The 10 T cell receptor beta chains reported below all come from one sample, sequenced in a study of PD-L1 blockade in urothelial cancer. The assay was immunoSEQ multiplex PCR, and TCRdb's table has in-frame clones only and misses some. The sample lists about 120,000 clones; around 89% were seen once. This sample's time point: peripheral blood 6 weeks after treatment start. Sequenced material: PBMCs, taken around atezolizumab (anti-PD-L1) treatment. All receptors come from a man in his sixties with urothelial cancer.

In the case of this clone: The sample contains more than one DNA sequence encoding this CDR3. This sequence joins TRBV5-1 and TRBJ2-7, with D perhaps TRBD2 (5 bases). The germline V gene has CDR1 SGHRS and CDR2 YFSETQ. The CDR3 consists of 14 residues. V lost 1 base and J 0 bases, leaving 8 bases between the germline ends. This CDR3 reads CASSLSGSSYEQYF. The CDR3 nucleotides read TGCGCCAGCAGCTTGTCGGGGAGCTCCTACGAGCAGTACTTC.

J is TRBJ2-5 and V is TRBV11-2, with 7 bases aligning to TRBD1. CDR3 length: 16 amino acids. Germline trimming cut 1 base from V and 2 bases from J; bases unmatched to any gene: 7. The germline gives CDR1 SGHAT, CDR2 FQNNGV. CDR3 DNA sequence: TGTGCCAGCAGCTTAGGACAGGGTAGGGATCAAGAGACCCAGTACTTC. It is translated as CASSLGQGRDQETQYF. The entire variable domain, with the rest obtained from reference TRBV11-2 and TRBJ2-5, is as follows: EAGVAQSPRYKIIEKRQSVAFWCNPISGHATLYWYQQILGQGPKLLIQFQNNGVVDDSQLPKDRFSAERLKGVDSTLKIQPAKLEDSAVYLCASSLGQGRDQETQYFGPGTRLLVL.

The genes are TRBV5-8 and TRBJ1-4; 10 bases agree with TRBD1. V was pared by 0 bases and J by 8 bases, with 4 bases of the junction left unmatched. The CDR3 contains 15 residues. Germline loops: CDR1 SGHTS, CDR2 YDEGEE. The CDR3 sequence is CASSLEVTGGEKLFF. CDR3 sequence (DNA): TGTGCCAGCAGCTTGGAGGTGACAGGGGGCGAAAAACTGTTTTTT.

The chain links TRBV9 to TRBJ1-6; the match to TRBD1 covers 7 bases. Germline trimming cut 1 base from V and 5 bases from J; bases unmatched to any gene: 3. Per germline, CDR1 SGDLS and CDR2 YYNGEE. CDR3 length: 15 amino acids. The DNA of the CDR3 is TGTGCCAGCAGCGTAACCGGGACAGATAATTCACCCCTCCACTTT. Amino acids: CASSVTGTDNSPLHF. Together with reference TRBV9 and TRBJ1-6, the CDR3 gives the full variable domain: DSGVTQTPKHLITATGQRVTLRCSPRSGDLSVYWYQQSLDQGLQFLIQYYNGEERAKGNILERFSAQQFPDLHSELNLSSLELGDSALYFCASSVTGTDNSPLHFGNGTRLTVT.

The CDR3 here is CASRGQGPGEQYF. CDR3 sequence (DNA): TGTGCCAGCAGGGGACAGGGGCCCGGCGAGCAGTACTTC. The chain is built from TRBV6-5 and TRBJ2-7, with 10 positions matching TRBD1. The V gene end was trimmed by 6 bases and the J gene end by 6 bases; junction bases not matched to a gene: 5. The CDR3 sequence is 13 residues long. Germline loops: CDR1 MNHEY, CDR2 SVGAGI.

V gene TRBV20-1 combines with J gene TRBJ2-5; D unclear. Trimming pared 4 bases from V and 5 bases from J, leaving 8 bases between. CDR3 length equals 11 residues. CDR1 is DFQATT, CDR2 SNEGSKA, per germline (reference sequence). CDR3 sequence reads: CSAISVETQYF. CDR3 nucleotides: TGCAGTGCTATCTCGGTTGAGACCCAGTACTTC.

This clone was counted only a few times. V gene TRBV7-2 combines with J gene TRBJ2-3; 7 bases are a match to TRBD1. CDR1 and CDR2 from the germline V gene are SGHTA and FQGNSA. The CDR3 spans 16 residues. V shed 0 bases, J shed 1 base, and the junction held 4 bases outside the gene matches. Here the CDR3 DNA reads TGTGCCAGCAGCTTAGCTCCCGGGACAGGCACAGATACGCAGTATTTT. Its translation is CASSLAPGTGTDTQYF.

This sequence joins TRBV5-1 and TRBJ1-4; TRBD1 matches 9 bases. Germline CDR1 is SGHRS and CDR2 is YFSETQ. The CDR3 is 17 amino acids. Trimming cost V 0 bases and J 8 bases; bases outside gene matches: 11. CDR3 region: CASSLGAGGQGQEKLFF. Here the CDR3 DNA reads TGCGCCAGCAGCTTGGGGGCTGGCGGACAGGGGCAGGAAAAACTGTTTTTT.

The chain has TRBV5-1 and TRBJ1-1; D gene uncertain. Germline V gene data show CDR1 as SGHRS and CDR2 as YFSETQ. V lost 0 bases, J lost 5 bases, and 11 bases lay in between. The CDR3 extends over 14 amino acids. In DNA, the CDR3 is TGCGCCAGCAGCTTGGACACTACAATGACTGAAGCTTTCTTT. This sequence encodes CASSLDTTMTEAFF.

The chain joins TRBV19 to TRBJ1-1; tentatively, D is TRBD1 (5 bases). The length of the CDR3 is 13 residues. The ends were cut back, 10 bases at V and 6 bases at J, with 18 bases in the middle. CDR1 is LNHDA, CDR2 SQIVND, per germline (reference sequence). CDR3 in DNA: TGTGCCACCGGGGGTTCCCTTGAGGCTGAAGCTTTCTTT. Translated: CATGGSLEAEAFF.